Below, 4 T cell receptor beta chains from the same sample are listed, as sequenced in a study of blood T cell repertoires in COVID-19. Profiling relied on immunoSEQ multiplex PCR, and the TCRdb table lists in-frame clones only, not all of them. The sample comprises under 200,000 clones, roughly 83% of which are singletons, and 13% rests with the top ten. The sequenced material came from PBMCs or T cells enriched from blood (not recorded which). These receptors were collected from a woman in her fifties or sixties who had recovered from COVID-19.

This chain joins TRBV18 and TRBJ1-1; D is perhaps TRBD1 (5 bases). CDR3 length: 13 residues. Trimming took 2 bases from V and 11 from J, leaving 15 bases between them. CDR1 is KGHSH, CDR2 LQKENI, per germline. In DNA, the CDR3 is TGTGCCAGCTCACCAACGCAGGGTAATATTGCTTTCTTT. Translation: CASSPTQGNIAFF.

This chain connects TRBV7-2 to TRBJ2-3; TRBD1 matches 7 bases. The V gene's germline CDR1 is SGHTA and CDR2 FQGNSA. V lost 5 bases and J lost 1; bases outside the gene matches: 3. The CDR3 extends over 14 amino acids. The CDR3 nucleotides are TGTGCCAGCAGCAAAACAGGGGGCACAGATACGCAGTATTTT. Translated, it gives CASSKTGGTDTQYF.

The chain joins TRBV18 to TRBJ2-7; D possibly corresponds to TRBD1 (6 bases). Germline V gene data show CDR1 as KGHSH and CDR2 as LQKENI. The CDR3 extends over 13 amino acids. The V end lost 3 bases, the J end lost 4 bases, and 10 bases lay between the germline ends. Written as DNA, the CDR3 is TGTGCCAGCTCACCCGGAACAGGGTACGAGCAGTACTTC. Amino acid sequence: CASSPGTGYEQYF.

The chain links TRBV19 to TRBJ2-1, with D perhaps TRBD1 (7 bases). Germline CDR1 is LNHDA and CDR2 is SQIVND (reference sequence). Trimming removed 3 bases at V and 9 bases at J, with 15 bases between. The CDR3 totals 14 residues. In nucleotides, the CDR3 is TGTGCCAGTAGTATCAACCTTCAGGGGGGTGAGCAGTTCTTC. It is translated as CASSINLQGGEQFF. The variable domain in full, with the rest retrieved from reference TRBV19 and TRBJ2-1, is DGGITQSPKYLFRKEGQNVTLSCEQNLNHDAMYWYRQDPGQGLRLIYYSQIVNDFQKGDIAEGYSVSREKKESFPLTVTSAQKNPTAFYLCASSINLQGGEQFFGPGTRLTVL.